This T cell receptor (beta chain) was obtained from a study of control samples from healthy donors and cancer patients. Assay: immunoSEQ multiplex PCR; the TCRdb copy retains only in-frame clones and omits some. This sample carries around 100,000 clones, around nine tenths of them seen once, and the ten largest clones take roughly 19%. The CDR3 covers 18 residues. Looked up from germline, CDR1 is SGHVS and CDR2 is FNYEAQ. V was cut by 5 bases and J by 0 bases, with 20 bases left in between. Source material: PBMCs. The rearrangement uses TRBV7-6 and TRBJ1-3; D is perhaps TRBD1 (5 bases). The receptor's source is a man aged 60 to 75 with lung cancer. DNA of the CDR3: TGTGCCAGCAGCCCCAGCGGCAGGGTTGGGGGCTCTGGAAACACCATATATTTT. This translates into CASSPSGRVGGSGNTIYF. Based on the CDR3 plus reference TRBV7-6 and TRBJ1-3, the full variable domain is GAGVSQSPRYKVTKRGQDVALRCDPISGHVSLYWYRQALGQGPEFLTYFNYEAQQDKSGLPNDRFSAERPEGSISTLTIQRTEQRDSAMYRCASSPSGRVGGSGNTIYFGEGSWLTVV.